The next 28 T cell receptor beta chains were all read from a single sample in a study of blood T cell repertoires in COVID-19. The assay was immunoSEQ multiplex PCR, and TCRdb's table has in-frame clones only and misses some. The sample consists of 30,000 to 40,000 clones, roughly nine tenths of them appearing once. Sequencing was carried out using peripheral blood. These receptors originate from a woman aged 25 to 39 in a cohort sampled during active COVID-19.

In this sample, this clone turned up a few times. J is TRBJ1-5 and V is TRBV29-1; 8 nucleotides line up with TRBD1. The V segment lost 4 bases and the J segment 0 bases; nucleotides outside the gene matches: 5. This CDR3 is 15 amino acids long. Germline CDR1 SQVTM, CDR2 ANQGSEA. The CDR3 DNA reads TGCAGCGTTGGACAGGGGTCGGGTAGCAATCAGCCCCAGCATTTT. It encodes CSVGQGSGSNQPQHF.

The chain is built from TRBV7-3 and TRBJ2-3; 7 positions agree with TRBD1. Germline V gene sequence: CDR1 SGHTA, CDR2 FQGTGA. The CDR3 length is 14 residues. V trimming: 5 bases; J trimming: 4 bases; junction bases outside the gene matches: 6. CDR3 nucleotide sequence: TGTGCCAGCAGCCCTCGGACAGGTCCAGATACGCAGTATTTT. This codes for CASSPRTGPDTQYF.

Of note for this clone: This CDR3 is also generated by other DNA sequences in the sample. The chain has TRBV27 and TRBJ1-2, with 8 positions matching TRBD1. The CDR3 sequence is 14 residues long. V lost 3 bases and J lost 5; bases outside the gene matches: 5. Per the germline V gene, CDR1 is MNHEY and CDR2 is SMNVEV (reference sequence). The CDR3 loop reads CASSLSGQGYGYTF. CDR3 in DNA: TGTGCCAGCAGTTTGAGCGGACAGGGTTATGGCTACACCTTC.

The chain uses TRBV19 and TRBJ1-5; 12 nucleotides line up with TRBD1. The CDR3 is 15 residues long. The trim removed 4 bases at V and 7 bases at J, leaving 5 bases unmatched. Germline V gene lookup returns CDR1 LNHDA and CDR2 SQIVND (reference sequence). In DNA form, the CDR3 reads TGTGCCAGTAGTACGGGACAGGGGGCCCAGCAGCCCCAGCATTTT. Its protein is CASSTGQGAQQPQHF. The full variable domain, rest sourced from reference TRBV19 and TRBJ1-5, is DGGITQSPKYLFRKEGQNVTLSCEQNLNHDAMYWYRQDPGQGLRLIYYSQIVNDFQKGDIAEGYSVSREKKESFPLTVTSAQKNPTAFYLCASSTGQGAQQPQHFGDGTRLSIL.

CDR3 DNA: TGTGCCATCAGTGCGACAGGGGACTACAATGAGCAGTTCTTC. Amino acids: CAISATGDYNEQFF. This chain uses TRBV10-3 with TRBJ2-1, with 8 nucleotides matching TRBD1. Looked up from germline, CDR1 is ENHRY and CDR2 is SYGVKD. Losses at the gene ends were 4 bases for V and 3 bases for J; bases not matched to a gene: 2. The length of the CDR3 is 14 residues.

This clone was found once. This chain connects TRBV25-1 to TRBJ1-2; maybe TRBD1 (6 bases). The CDR3 contains 13 residues. CDR1 MGHDK and CDR2 SYGVNS come from the germline V gene. Trimming took off 4 bases at V and 4 bases at J, with 10 bases between the two ends. For the CDR3, the DNA is TGTGCCAGCAGTGCAACAGGGACCTATGGCTACACCTTC. Translating it yields CASSATGTYGYTF.

The chain joins TRBV7-9 to TRBJ2-2; TRBD2 agrees at 7 bases. Unmatched junction bases numbered 5, after V lost 8 bases and J lost 5 bases. This CDR3 is built from 13 residues. Germline assignment: CDR1 SEHNR and CDR2 FQNEAQ (reference sequence). This CDR3 is CASGRSGTGELFF. DNA for the CDR3: TGTGCCAGCGGGCGTAGCGGGACCGGGGAGCTGTTTTTT.

The chain employs TRBV6-4 and TRBJ2-1; weak D call: TRBD2 (5 bases). V lost 6 bases to trimming and J lost 6 bases, with 12 bases between them. Germline V CDR1 and CDR2: MRHNA, SNTAGT. This CDR3 contains 13 residues. In DNA form, the CDR3 reads TGTGCCAGCAGAGGAGGTAGCGCCAATGAGCAGTTCTTC. Translating gives CASRGGSANEQFF.

The chain joins TRBV6-4 to TRBJ1-5; D ambiguous. Germline loops: CDR1 MRHNA, CDR2 SNTAGT. The CDR3 consists of 13 residues. With 6 bases removed from V and 1 base from J, the gap between germline ends came to 7 bases. CDR3 DNA sequence: TGTGCCAGCAGCTGGCAGAGCAATCAGCCCCAGCATTTT. Amino acids: CASSWQSNQPQHF.

The chain links TRBV7-8 to TRBJ2-3; 13 bases are a match to TRBD2. The CDR3 is 16 residues long. CDR1 and CDR2 from the germline V gene are SGHVS and FQNEAQ. Trimming at V came to 5 bases and at J to 4 bases, leaving 6 bases not matched to a gene. This CDR3 reads CASSILAGGTPDTQYF. CDR3 nucleotides: TGTGCCAGCAGCATACTAGCGGGAGGGACCCCAGATACGCAGTATTTT. Filled out from reference TRBV7-8 and TRBJ2-3, the complete variable domain reads GAGVSQSPRYKVAKRGQDVALRCDPISGHVSLFWYQQALGQGPEFLTYFQNEAQLDKSGLPSDRFFAERPEGSVSTLKIQRTQQEDSAVYLCASSILAGGTPDTQYFGPGTRLTVL.

This chain's CDR3 is CASSLAGQGSEAFF. DNA of the CDR3: TGCGCCAGCAGCTTGGCCGGACAGGGCTCTGAAGCTTTCTTT. The V gene is TRBV5-1, the J gene TRBJ1-1, with TRBD1 identical over 8 bases. V was pared by 0 bases and J by 6 bases, with 4 bases of the junction left unmatched. Germline V gives CDR1 SGHRS, CDR2 YFSETQ. The CDR3 runs to 14 residues.

This chain connects TRBV28 to TRBJ2-7, with a weak D call TRBD1 (7 bases). The CDR3 spans 16 residues. Trimming removed 4 bases at V and 2 bases at J, with 18 bases between. From germline, CDR1 is MDHEN and CDR2 SYDVKM. DNA for the CDR3: TGTGCCAGCAGTTCACCTGCAGGGGGACTTACCTACGAGCAGTACTTC. The encoded protein is CASSSPAGGLTYEQYF.

This clone was observed a single time. The chain recombines TRBV6-5 with TRBJ2-7; D not resolved. Germline V gives CDR1 MNHEY, CDR2 SVGAGI. V dropped 0 bases and J dropped 6 bases, with 18 bases sitting between them. CDR3 length equals 16 residues. DNA of the CDR3: TGTGCCAGCAGTTACTCGTTTTCAGCGTCTAATGGCGAGCAGTACTTC. The encoded protein is CASSYSFSASNGEQYF.

Sample share makes this clone medium-sized (0.01 to 0.1%). This CDR3 is also generated by other DNA sequences in the sample. The rearrangement links TRBV2 to TRBJ1-2, with a tentative D call TRBD1 (6 bases). Germline lookup yields CDR1 SNHLY and CDR2 FYNNEI. The CDR3 sequence is 13 residues long. V was pared by 3 bases and J by 5 bases, with 10 bases between. CDR3 amino acids: CASSEVRGYGYTF. CDR3 bases: TGTGCCAGCAGTGAGGTTAGGGGGTATGGCTACACCTTC.

The CDR3 region is CASSSGQGARNTIYF. Here the CDR3 DNA reads TGTGCCAGCAGCTCAGGACAGGGGGCAAGAAACACCATATATTTT. V is TRBV5-4 and J is TRBJ1-3; 11 positions match TRBD1. V trimming: 3 bases; J trimming: 5 bases; junction bases outside the gene matches: 4. The CDR3 runs to 15 residues. Germline V gene sequence: CDR1 SGHNT, CDR2 YYREEE (reference sequence).

The J gene is TRBJ1-4, the V gene TRBV21-1; TRBD1 reflects the table's D call only, with no check against the DNA. TRBV21-1 is a pseudogene locus. The CDR3 totals 17 residues. The CDR3 DNA follows: TGTGCCAGCAGCAAAGTGGGGGGCAGGGGGCTTAATGAAAAACTGTTTTTT. Its translation is CASSKVGGRGLNEKLFF.

The CDR3 spells CASSVRGILNTEAFF. CDR3 nucleotide sequence: TGCGCCAGCAGTGTCCGAGGGATCTTGAACACTGAAGCTTTCTTT. This rearrangement joins TRBV5-1 to TRBJ1-1; D is unclear. Germline V lookup: CDR1 SGHRS, CDR2 YFSETQ. This CDR3 is built from 15 residues. V was pared by 5 bases and J by 0 bases, with 14 bases between.

V gene TRBV2 combines with J gene TRBJ1-4, with TRBD1 identical over 11 bases. There are 14 residues in the CDR3. Per the germline V gene, CDR1 is SNHLY and CDR2 is FYNNEI. With 7 bases clipped from V and 7 bases from J, the junction kept 5 bases outside the gene matches. The CDR3 loop is CASKGTGGSEKLFF. The DNA of the CDR3 is TGTGCCAGCAAAGGGACAGGGGGTAGTGAAAAACTGTTTTTT.

The genes are TRBV6-1 and TRBJ2-3; TRBD1 aligns across 7 bases. The CDR3 covers 15 residues. V shed 0 bases, J shed 3 bases, and the junction held 3 bases outside the gene matches. CDR1 and CDR2 (germline): MNHNS, SASEGT. The CDR3, as DNA: TGTGCCAGCAGTGAAGCAGGGGGCAGTACAGATACGCAGTATTTT. Amino acid sequence: CASSEAGGSTDTQYF.

This clone has a single count. The chain recombines TRBV5-6 with TRBJ2-3, with 10 bases fitting TRBD1. With 4 bases clipped from V and 7 bases from J, the junction kept 6 bases outside the gene matches. Germline CDR1 and CDR2: SGHDT and YYEEEE. The CDR3 has 14 residues. Here the CDR3 reads CASSVGQGLNTQYF. The CDR3 DNA reads as TGTGCCAGCAGCGTGGGACAGGGGTTAAATACGCAGTATTTT.

The chain is built from TRBV27 and TRBJ1-5; maybe TRBD1 (5 bases). The germline gives CDR1 MNHEY, CDR2 SMNVEV (reference sequence). The V end was cut by 1 base, the J end by 7 bases, with 11 bases between. The CDR3 length is 14 residues. CDR3 sequence: CASSLYWKGQPQHF. CDR3 DNA sequence: TGTGCCAGCAGTTTATACTGGAAGGGGCAGCCCCAGCATTTT.

This clone was detected once. V is TRBV12-1 and J is TRBJ1-4; the D call TRBD1 from the table was never checked on the DNA. TRBV12-1 is a listed pseudogene. The CDR3 is 13 residues long. CDR3 amino acids: CASLDRRNEKLFF. In nucleotides, the CDR3 is TGTGCCAGCTTAGACAGGAGGAATGAAAAACTGTTTTTT.

The chain joins TRBV24-1 to TRBJ2-7; 7 bases line up with TRBD2. Germline-derived CDR1 and CDR2 are KGHDR and SFDVKD. Germline trimming cut 7 bases from V and 3 bases from J; bases unmatched to any gene: 5. CDR3 length: 13 amino acids. The CDR3 DNA follows: TGTGCCACCAGCAGACTAGCACGCTACGAGCAGTACTTC. It encodes CATSRLARYEQYF.

The V call is TRBV4-2, the J call TRBJ2-7; a weak D match, TRBD1 (6 bases). The germline V gene has CDR1 LGHNA and CDR2 YNFKEQ. Trimming took 0 bases from V and 6 from J, leaving 21 bases between them. The CDR3 totals 17 residues. The CDR3 bases are TGTGCCAGCAGCCAAGATCAGGTGGTAGGGGGAATCGGCGAGCAGTACTTC. Amino acid sequence: CASSQDQVVGGIGEQYF.

The CDR3 DNA reads as TGTGCCAGCAGCGACTGGACAGGGAGCTCCTACGAGCAGTACTTC. Encoded protein: CASSDWTGSSYEQYF. The chain couples TRBV7-9 to TRBJ2-7; 8 positions agree with TRBD1. With 5 bases clipped from V and 0 bases from J, the junction kept 6 bases outside the gene matches. The CDR3 is 15 residues long. Per germline, CDR1 SEHNR and CDR2 FQNEAQ (reference sequence).

About this clone: Relative to the germline gene, one junction end is altered; a read error may explain this. This chain connects TRBV7-7 to TRBJ2-1, with TRBD2 matching 9 bases. This CDR3 has 15 residues. Germline V CDR1 and CDR2: SSHAT, FNYEAQ (reference sequence). The chain's CDR3 is CASSSETSGYNEQFF. The CDR3 DNA follows: TGTGCTAGCAGCTCAGAGACTAGCGGATACAATGAGCAGTTCTTC.

The rearrangement joins TRBV5-6 to TRBJ2-4; the D is unclear. V lost 1 base, J lost 7 bases, and 6 bases lay in between. Germline CDR1 is SGHDT and CDR2 is YYEEEE. The CDR3 runs to 12 residues. In nucleotides, the CDR3 is TGTGCCAGCAGCTTGTATAATAACATTCAGTACTTC. Translation: CASSLYNNIQYF.

The CDR3 loop reads CASSLSSSARSYEQFF. The CDR3 coding sequence is TGTGCCAGCAGTTTATCGAGTAGTGCCCGTTCGTATGAGCAGTTCTTC. The chain recombines TRBV28 with TRBJ2-1; D is unclear. Germline CDR1 reads MDHEN; CDR2 reads SYDVKM. The V and J ends lost 1 base and 8 bases respectively, with 18 bases between them. This CDR3 has 16 amino acids.